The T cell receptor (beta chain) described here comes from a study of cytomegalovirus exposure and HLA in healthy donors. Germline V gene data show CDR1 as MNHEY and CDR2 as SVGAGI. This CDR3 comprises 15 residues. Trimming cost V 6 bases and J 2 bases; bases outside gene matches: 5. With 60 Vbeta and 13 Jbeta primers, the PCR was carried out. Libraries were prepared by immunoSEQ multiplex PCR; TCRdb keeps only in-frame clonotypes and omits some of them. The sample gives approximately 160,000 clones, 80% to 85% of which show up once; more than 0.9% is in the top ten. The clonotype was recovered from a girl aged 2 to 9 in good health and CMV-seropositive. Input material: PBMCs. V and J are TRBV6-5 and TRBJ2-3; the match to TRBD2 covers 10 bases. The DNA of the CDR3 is TGTGCCAGCAGCCTGGGACTAGCGTACACAGATACGCAGTATTTT. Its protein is CASSLGLAYTDTQYF.